This TCR beta chain derives from a study of naive and memory T cell subsets (dated by TCRdb to 2015 to 2018). In the study overall: An open-source, UMI-based TCR alpha and beta sequencing pipeline was applied to sorted naive and memory peripheral blood T cell subsets. Complete agreement was observed between the functional CMV T cell responses and the IgG serology results. RNA was DNase-treated and reverse transcribed with TCR constant-region primers, mostly using SuperScript III. Study-level results and caveats: Single alpha or beta chain sequences, rather than paired alpha/beta receptors, were used to define clonotypes. RNA-based TCR counts may be influenced by expression changes linked to T cell activation and differentiation. The abundance of TCRs followed a power law with an exponent that differed between naive and memory subsets yet stayed consistent across the three individuals. Gini index rose and Shannon and inverse Simpson diversity fell from naive through CM, EM and EMRA in both CD4 and CD8 cells. A few larger clonotypes were present in naive repertoires, especially CD8 naive repertoires, and these clonotypes were possibly memory cells re-expressing CD45RA. After error correction, only a single occurrence was seen for over 95% of naive TCR sequences, so much steeper abundance distributions were produced than in memory subsets. The repertoire findings for the naive and memory subsets could not be validated against a ground truth, as none was available.

Libraries were prepared through UMI-ligation and nested PCR. An equimolar mix of two oligonucleotides covering both TRBC1 and TRBC2 was used as the beta constant-region primer. Four rounds of PCR, combining the SP2 primer with nested alpha and beta constant-region primers, were used to amplify the ligated cDNA. A single-stranded oligonucleotide containing the SP2 primer and a 12-nucleotide UMI was joined to the 3' end of the cDNA by T4 RNA ligase 1. Incubation of the ligation reaction was carried out at 16 degrees C for about 18-24 hours. To avoid over-amplification, PCR2 was usually performed as a SYBR Green qPCR and halted once a predetermined threshold was reached. Agencourt AMPure XP magnetic beads were used for all purifications after the first. Library quantification was done by Qubit, followed by a TapeStation check on which the main peak was expected at around 650 bp. Pooled libraries were sequenced on an Illumina MiSeq using v2 2x251 paired-end kits, and typically roughly 0.95-2.2 million reads were obtained per sample. Each sample was pooled at 4 nM, and roughly 4.5-8% PhiX was included to help cluster recognition. The authors' analysis ran thus. Using tag matching that tolerated one base-pair mismatch, Decombinator assigned V and J genes to FASTQ reads that had been processed by Demultiplexor. UMIs were used by Collapsinator to correct both sequencing errors and frequency errors arising from PCR heterogeneity. TCRs were translated and CDR3s were extracted from the conserved cysteine to the FGXG phenylalanine by CDR3Translator, with non-productive sequences being flagged. Gini, Shannon entropy and inverse Simpson indices were calculated on repertoires subsampled to equal numbers of UMI-defined TCRs. Clonotype abundance distributions were fitted to a power law by maximum likelihood within the linear range. On one naive CD8 sample, the pipeline and MIGEC gave similar UMI counts, unique TCR numbers and clonal distributions. One analysis removed from the naive repertoire any naive TCRs that were also found in any memory subset from the same donor. A set of some 7,000 CMV-associated CDR3 sequences, compiled from VDJdb and a published dataset, was used to search the repertoires. TCRdb reran the public reads through fastp at Q25 and MiXCR, keeping productive beta chains. Each record represents a unique CDR3 protein, reported with the most common genes and DNA among its rows. The V and J calls and clone size are TCRdb's, not the authors'. The sample yields 98,000 or so distinct CDR3 sequences; roughly 15% were counted once. Around 2.8% of the sample is in the top ten clones.

Separate amplification of TCR alpha and beta chain libraries was performed from the second PCR step onward. Donor CMV status was determined by IFNgamma production from CD4+ T cells after overnight stimulation of fresh PBMCs with CMV viral lysate. CD4 T cells were positively selected with Miltenyi beads, followed by positive selection of CD8 T cells from the CD4-negative fraction. Cells stained for CD3, CD4, CD8, CD45RA, CD27 and a live/dead dye were sorted on a BD Aria II into four subsets by CD45RA and CD27. Blood was obtained from three healthy volunteers, and the blood from each volunteer was fractionated into CD4 and CD8 T cells and subsequently into four differentiation subsets. Around 110 ml of peripheral blood was taken from each donor, and PBMC were separated by density-gradient centrifugation on Ficoll-Paque PLUS. After sorting, cells were lysed in RLT buffer, RNA was extracted using a Qiagen RNeasy kit, and the extracted RNA was stored at -80 degrees C.

Concerning this clonotype itself: Its antigen remains unidentified. Per-base qualities were not stored, and no clone one base away is much larger.

For CDR1 and CDR2, the germline V gene lists SGHDN and FVKESK. There are 17 amino acids in the CDR3, from cysteine to phenylalanine inclusive. CDR3 DNA is the only sequence kept; it has 51 bases, read in frame from the first base. V is reduced by 2 bases and J by 1 base, leaving a spacing of 16 bases between them. Sequenced material: naive CD8+ T cells from blood. The sample's cell subset or site label, decoded: naive T cells, CD45RA high CD27+. Recombination connected TRBV14 to TRBJ2-3; the D gene is unclear. This TCR was recovered from a human donor in good health. Read as DNA, the sequence is TGTGCCAGCAGCCAAAAGTCTCTACCTGAAGGCACAGATACGCAGTATTTT. Its protein reads: CASSQKSLPEGTDTQYF.